This T cell receptor (beta chain) was retrieved from a study of cytomegalovirus exposure and HLA in healthy donors. This clone was counted between two and nine times. What it binds is unknown. Study-wide results and caveats: A later analysis, which compared TCR beta chains of equal frequency, found the HLA-associated ones more clonally expanded.

As for the donors, each was a healthy bone marrow donor. Donors counted as nominally healthy when sampled, yet unrecorded immune exposures were likely. It was with 60 Vbeta and 13 Jbeta primers that the PCR ran. Method: immunoSEQ multiplex PCR; TCRdb's copy keeps in-frame clones and lacks some. The sample lists some 200,000 clones; roughly 76% were seen once. Trimming shortened V by 0 bases and J by 7 bases, and 15 bases separated the two germline ends. This CDR3 region has 16 residues. The germline V gene has CDR1 MGHRA and CDR2 YSYEKL. The sequence was collected from a man in his forties in good health and CMV-seropositive. The sample was PBMCs. This chain links TRBV4-1 with TRBJ1-4; no clear D gene. The CDR3 DNA reads as TGCGCCAGCAGCCAAGAGGTCGCACCAGAACGTGAAAAACTGTTTTTT. As protein: CASSQEVAPEREKLFF.